This T cell receptor beta chain was identified in a study of CD8 T cells in ankylosing spondylitis. Study results and limitations: Among TCR beta sequences, a motif of several highly homologous variants appeared characteristic of ankylosing spondylitis blood. Within matched ankylosing spondylitis synovial fluid, disease-linked clones were reportedly significantly enriched. The disease-linked clones had a CD8+ phenotype and low blood frequencies.

This clonotype was detected only a few times. Its cognate antigen is unknown. The CDR3 runs 15 residues. Trimming pared 2 bases from V and 1 base from J, leaving 11 bases between. CDR1 is SGHTA, CDR2 FQGNSA, per germline. The TCR beta libraries were generated through quantitative 5'-RACE incorporating molecular barcodes. MiXCR, run by TCRdb on the 5' RACE reads, gives a single entry per CDR3 protein. This sample has approximately 540,000 distinct CDR3 sequences; 10% to 15% occur once, and the top ten carry 6.5% to 7%. The sequenced material came from blood, either unsorted or a sorted T cell fraction (not recorded which). The chain links TRBV7-2 to TRBJ1-1, with a weak D call TRBD1 (6 bases). The TCR was taken from a male donor with ankylosing spondylitis. In nucleotides, the CDR3 is TGTGCCAGCAGCTTATTTGCAGGGGAGAACACTGAAGCTTTCTTT. This gives the protein CASSLFAGENTEAFF.